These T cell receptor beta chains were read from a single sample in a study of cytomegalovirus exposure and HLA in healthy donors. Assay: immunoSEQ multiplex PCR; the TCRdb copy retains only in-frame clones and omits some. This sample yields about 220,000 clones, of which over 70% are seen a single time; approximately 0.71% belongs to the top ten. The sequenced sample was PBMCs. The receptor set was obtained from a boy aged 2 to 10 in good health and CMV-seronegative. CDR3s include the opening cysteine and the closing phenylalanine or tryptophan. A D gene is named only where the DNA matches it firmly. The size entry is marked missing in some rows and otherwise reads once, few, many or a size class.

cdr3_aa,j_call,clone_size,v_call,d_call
CASKGDSNEQFF,TRBJ2-1,-,TRBV9,-
CASSPQGEPYNSPLHF,TRBJ1-6,-,TRBV18,TRBD1
CASSLEGDGIYGYTF,TRBJ1-2,once,TRBV5-1,-
CASSHRDSLTGQYF,TRBJ2-7,-,TRBV7-8,TRBD1
CASSVPQGSNQPQHF,TRBJ1-5,-,TRBV6-5,-
CASSPQQGYGTEAFF,TRBJ1-1,-,TRBV6-4,TRBD1
CASSDRQGGRKLFF,TRBJ1-4,once,TRBV2,-
CASSPSRLANEQFF,TRBJ2-1,-,TRBV11-3,-
CASSFRVGNIQYF,TRBJ2-4,once,TRBV27,-
CASSESADSEAFF,TRBJ1-1,-,TRBV2,-
CASSLLGSSYEQYF,TRBJ2-7,-,TRBV7-6,-
CSVSLAGANEQYF,TRBJ2-7,once,TRBV29-1,TRBD2
CASSTPGQGFKQYF,TRBJ2-7,-,TRBV19,TRBD1
CASSSSKGGTEAFF,TRBJ1-1,-,TRBV7-6,-
CAGSIVPRTDTQYF,TRBJ2-3,once,TRBV19,-
CASSWLGGMSSYNEQFF,TRBJ2-1,-,TRBV4-1,-
CAWGPSFGNEQFF,TRBJ2-1,-,TRBV30,-
CASSRLAGGPRHEQFF,TRBJ2-1,-,TRBV19,TRBD2
CATSRGGGGYEQYF,TRBJ2-7,-,TRBV15,TRBD1
CACSDTGNQPQHF,TRBJ1-5,-,TRBV30,-
CATPGQGSYEQYF,-,-,TRBV6-1,TRBD1
CASTWEATGELFF,TRBJ2-2,-,TRBV7-9,-
CASTRGGTDTQYF,TRBJ2-3,-,TRBV7-3,TRBD2
CASTPGQEGSYEQYF,TRBJ2-7,once,TRBV13,TRBD1
CASSTGQNTDTQYF,TRBJ2-3,-,TRBV5-4,TRBD1
CASRNDRGQNYEQYF,TRBJ2-7,-,TRBV2,TRBD1
CASSLAGRVNEQFF,TRBJ2-1,once,TRBV7-2,TRBD2
CASSADRGTSGNTIYF,TRBJ1-3,-,TRBV6-1,TRBD1
CASSQDGGAVEQYF,TRBJ2-7,-,TRBV9,TRBD2
CASRMEAGMGVQFF,TRBJ2-1,-,TRBV5-1,TRBD2
CASSDGQGLYSNQPQHF,TRBJ1-5,once,TRBV18,TRBD1
CASSYSGLYGYTF,TRBJ1-2,-,TRBV6-6,-
CASSAVPGQAHTEAFF,TRBJ1-1,-,TRBV6-4,TRBD1
CASTLGGRDYEQYF,TRBJ2-7,few,TRBV5-1,-
CASSIAEGARGYTF,TRBJ1-2,-,TRBV19,TRBD1
CASSLTEGRRTEAFF,TRBJ1-1,-,TRBV7-3,-
CATSGTGNQPQHF,TRBJ1-5,-,TRBV6-1,TRBD1
CASSSLAGGADTQYF,TRBJ2-3,few,TRBV6-4,TRBD2
CASRETGITNEKLFF,TRBJ1-4,-,TRBV2,TRBD1
CASSRQINYGYTF,TRBJ1-2,few,TRBV6-5,-
CASSEYWEGGETQYF,TRBJ2-5,-,TRBV25-1,-
CASSSGQGGYQPQHF,TRBJ1-5,-,TRBV7-6,TRBD1
CASSLQGARWDEQYF,TRBJ2-7,-,TRBV18,TRBD1
CASSLFLGAQNGYTF,TRBJ1-2,-,TRBV5-1,-
CASSESGRLACGYTF,TRBJ1-2,-,TRBV10-1,-
CASSLVRGDTQYF,TRBJ2-3,-,TRBV7-6,-
CASSSAAWYQETQYF,TRBJ2-5,-,TRBV7-2,-
CASSQVRTGAHNEQFF,TRBJ2-1,once,TRBV4-1,TRBD1
CASSSVTGDQETQYF,TRBJ2-5,-,TRBV5-6,-
CASSRTGLYNEQFF,TRBJ2-1,-,TRBV7-9,TRBD1
CSVHSGGADEQFF,TRBJ2-1,-,TRBV29-1,TRBD2
CAWSVHDRAYGYTF,TRBJ1-2,-,TRBV30,TRBD1
CASSYSLDRVGEQYF,TRBJ2-7,-,TRBV6-5,TRBD1
CASSPLRSGGQSTDTQYF,TRBJ2-3,-,TRBV4-1,TRBD2
CASSFRLAGAAQYF,TRBJ2-3,-,TRBV7-2,TRBD2
CSASRDTEAFF,TRBJ1-1,-,TRBV20-1,-
CATPGGRGLCNQPQHF,TRBJ1-5,-,TRBV5-3,TRBD1
CASSDGLAGRADTQYF,TRBJ2-3,-,TRBV25-1,TRBD2